Listed here is a single T cell receptor (beta chain). The data derive from a study of OX40 agonist ivuxolimab in advanced cancers. Turning to the study itself: At around 83% male, the cohort had a mean age of 60 years, ranging from roughly 23 to 80.

The germline V gene has CDR1 MNHEY and CDR2 SMNVEV (reference sequence). This CDR3 is built from 16 residues. V lost 2 bases, J lost 1 base, and 12 bases lay in between. The data were produced by immunoSEQ multiplex PCR, yet TCRdb's version contains in-frame clones alone and is incomplete. The sample includes about 35,000 clones, roughly 85% of them seen just once. The chain employs TRBV27 and TRBJ1-3; TRBD1 might be the D (5 bases). This receptor was taken from an adult with an advanced solid tumor such as melanoma, head and neck, liver or kidney cancer. Material: CD4+ or CD8+ T cells sorted from blood, obtained in a trial of the OX40 agonist ivuxolimab. CDR3 sequence (DNA): TGTGCCAGCAGTTTAAGAGGCGGGGGATCTGGAAACACCATATATTTT. Residues: CASSLRGGGSGNTIYF.